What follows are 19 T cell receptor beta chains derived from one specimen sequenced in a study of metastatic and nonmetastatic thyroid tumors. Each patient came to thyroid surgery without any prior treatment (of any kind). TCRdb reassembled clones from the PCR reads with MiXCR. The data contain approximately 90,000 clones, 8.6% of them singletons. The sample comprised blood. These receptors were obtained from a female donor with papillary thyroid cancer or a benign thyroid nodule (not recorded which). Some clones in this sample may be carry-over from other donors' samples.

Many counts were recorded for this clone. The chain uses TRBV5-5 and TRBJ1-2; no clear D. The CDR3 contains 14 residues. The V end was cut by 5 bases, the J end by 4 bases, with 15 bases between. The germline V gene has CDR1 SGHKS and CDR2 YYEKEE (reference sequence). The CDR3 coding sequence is TGTGCCAGCAGTTGGTCCGGGGATGCCTATGGCTACACCTTC. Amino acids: CASSWSGDAYGYTF.

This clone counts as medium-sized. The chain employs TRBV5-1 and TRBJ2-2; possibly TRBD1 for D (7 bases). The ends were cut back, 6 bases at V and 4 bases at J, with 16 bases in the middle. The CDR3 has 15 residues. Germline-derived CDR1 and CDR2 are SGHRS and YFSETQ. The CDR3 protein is CASTRDQGGTGELFF. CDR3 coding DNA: TGCGCCAGCACCCGGGACCAGGGGGGCACCGGGGAGCTGTTTTTT.

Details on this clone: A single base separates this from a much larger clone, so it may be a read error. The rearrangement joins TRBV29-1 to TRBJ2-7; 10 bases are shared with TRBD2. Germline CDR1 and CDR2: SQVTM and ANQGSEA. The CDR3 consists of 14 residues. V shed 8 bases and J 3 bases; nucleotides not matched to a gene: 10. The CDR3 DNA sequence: TGCAGCTCCGTAGCGGGGGGACCCTTCTACGAGCAGTACTTC. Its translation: CSSVAGGPFYEQYF.

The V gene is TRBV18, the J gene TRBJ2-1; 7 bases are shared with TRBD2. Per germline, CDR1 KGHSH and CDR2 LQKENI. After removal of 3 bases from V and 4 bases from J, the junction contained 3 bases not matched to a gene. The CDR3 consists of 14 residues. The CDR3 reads CASSPMGGYNEQFF. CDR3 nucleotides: TGTGCCAGCTCACCGATGGGGGGGTACAATGAGCAGTTCTTC.

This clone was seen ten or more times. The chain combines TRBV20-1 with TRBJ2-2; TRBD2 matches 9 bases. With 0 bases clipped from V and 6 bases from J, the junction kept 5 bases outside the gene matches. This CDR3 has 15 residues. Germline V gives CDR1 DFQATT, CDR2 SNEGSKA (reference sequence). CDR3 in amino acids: CSARDSGLASGELFF. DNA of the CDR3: TGCAGTGCTAGAGATTCGGGACTAGCTTCCGGGGAGCTGTTTTTT.

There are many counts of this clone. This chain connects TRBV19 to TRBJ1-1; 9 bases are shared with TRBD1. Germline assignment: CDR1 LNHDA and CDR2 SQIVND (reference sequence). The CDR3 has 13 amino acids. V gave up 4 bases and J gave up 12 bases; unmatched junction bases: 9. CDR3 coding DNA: TGTGCCAGTAGTACTGAGGGGACAGGGAGCTCTTTCTTT. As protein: CASSTEGTGSSFF.

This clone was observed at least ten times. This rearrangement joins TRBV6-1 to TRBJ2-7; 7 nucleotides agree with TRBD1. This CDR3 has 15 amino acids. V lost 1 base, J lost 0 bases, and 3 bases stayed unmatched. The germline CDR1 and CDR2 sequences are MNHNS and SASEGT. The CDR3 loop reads CASSEEAGGSYEQYF. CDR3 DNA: TGTGCCAGCAGTGAAGAGGCAGGGGGCTCCTACGAGCAGTACTTC.

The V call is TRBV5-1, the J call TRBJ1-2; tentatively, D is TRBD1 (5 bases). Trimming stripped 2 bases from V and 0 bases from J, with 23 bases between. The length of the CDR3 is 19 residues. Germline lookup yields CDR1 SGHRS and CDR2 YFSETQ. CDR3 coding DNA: TGCGCCAGCAGCTTCTTATTCGGGACTTCGGTATCAGCTAACTATGGCTACACCTTC. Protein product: CASSFLFGTSVSANYGYTF.

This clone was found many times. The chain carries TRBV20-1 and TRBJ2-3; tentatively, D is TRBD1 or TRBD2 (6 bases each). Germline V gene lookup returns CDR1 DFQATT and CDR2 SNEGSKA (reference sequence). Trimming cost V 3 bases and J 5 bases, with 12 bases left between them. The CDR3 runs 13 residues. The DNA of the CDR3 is TGCAGTGCTAGTACGGGGGCGGGAGATACGCAGTATTTT. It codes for CSASTGAGDTQYF.

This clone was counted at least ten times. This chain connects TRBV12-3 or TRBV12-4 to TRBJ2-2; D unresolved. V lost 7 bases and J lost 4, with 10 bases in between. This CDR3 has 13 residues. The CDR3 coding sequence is TGTGCCAGCACGTTAAGGGCCACCGGGGAGCTGTTTTTT. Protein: CASTLRATGELFF.

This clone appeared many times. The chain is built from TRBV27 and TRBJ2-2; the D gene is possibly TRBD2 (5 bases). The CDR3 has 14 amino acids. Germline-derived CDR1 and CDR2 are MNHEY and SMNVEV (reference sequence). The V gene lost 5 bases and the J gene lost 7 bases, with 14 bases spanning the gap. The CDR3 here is CASSATGLGGELFF. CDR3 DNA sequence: TGTGCCAGCAGTGCAACGGGATTGGGCGGGGAGCTGTTTTTT.

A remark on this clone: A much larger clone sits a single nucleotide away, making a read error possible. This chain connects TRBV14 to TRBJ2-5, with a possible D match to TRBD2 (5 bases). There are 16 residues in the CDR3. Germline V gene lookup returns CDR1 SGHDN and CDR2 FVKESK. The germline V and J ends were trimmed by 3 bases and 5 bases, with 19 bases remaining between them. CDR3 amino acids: CASSQMIARAGETQYF. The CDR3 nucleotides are TGTGCCAGCAGCCAGATGATAGCGCGGGCGGGTGAGACCCAGTACTTC.

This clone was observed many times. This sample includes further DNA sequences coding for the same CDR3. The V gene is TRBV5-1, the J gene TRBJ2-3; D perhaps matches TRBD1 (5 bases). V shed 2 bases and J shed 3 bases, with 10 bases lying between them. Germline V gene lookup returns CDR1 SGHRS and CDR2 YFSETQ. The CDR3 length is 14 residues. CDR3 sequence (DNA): TGCGCCAGCAGCTTCAGGGAACTGACAGATACGCAGTATTTT. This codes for CASSFRELTDTQYF. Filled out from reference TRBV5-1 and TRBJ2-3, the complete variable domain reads KAGVTQTPRYLIKTRGQQVTLSCSPISGHRSVSWYQQTPGQGLQFLFEYFSETQRNKGNFPGRFSGRQFSNSRSEMNVSTLELGDSALYLCASSFRELTDTQYFGPGTRLTVL.

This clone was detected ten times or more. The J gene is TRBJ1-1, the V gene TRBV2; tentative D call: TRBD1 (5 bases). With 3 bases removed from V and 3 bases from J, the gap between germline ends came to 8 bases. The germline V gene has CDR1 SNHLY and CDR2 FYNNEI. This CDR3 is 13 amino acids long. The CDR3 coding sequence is TGTGCCAGCAGTGAGGAACAGGACACTGAAGCTTTCTTT. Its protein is CASSEEQDTEAFF.

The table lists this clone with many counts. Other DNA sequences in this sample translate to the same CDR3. This CDR3 is CAGGTGITYEQYF. DNA for the CDR3: TGTGCCGGAGGGACAGGAATTACCTACGAGCAGTACTTC. The V call is TRBV7-9, the J call TRBJ2-7; 8 positions agree with TRBD1. CDR1 is SEHNR, CDR2 FQNEAQ, per germline (reference sequence). V dropped 11 bases and J dropped 2; count of bases not matched to a gene: 8. This CDR3 spans 13 amino acids.

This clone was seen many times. The CDR3 DNA sequence: TGTGCCAGCAGCCAAGATGCGACAGCTCACTTTGGAAACACCATATATTTT. Translation: CASSQDATAHFGNTIYF. The chain has TRBV4-2 and TRBJ1-3, with D maybe TRBD1 (5 bases). This CDR3 has 17 amino acids. V was clipped by 0 bases and J by 3 bases, with 15 bases between them. Germline V lookup: CDR1 LGHNA, CDR2 YNFKEQ.

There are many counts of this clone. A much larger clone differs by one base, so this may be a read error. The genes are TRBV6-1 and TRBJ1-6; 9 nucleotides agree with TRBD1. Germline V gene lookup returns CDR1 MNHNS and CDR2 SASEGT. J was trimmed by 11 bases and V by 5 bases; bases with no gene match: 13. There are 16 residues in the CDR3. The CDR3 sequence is CASSPKRDRANPPLHF. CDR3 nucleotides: TGTGCCAGCAGTCCAAAGAGGGACAGGGCCAATCCACCCCTCCACTTT.

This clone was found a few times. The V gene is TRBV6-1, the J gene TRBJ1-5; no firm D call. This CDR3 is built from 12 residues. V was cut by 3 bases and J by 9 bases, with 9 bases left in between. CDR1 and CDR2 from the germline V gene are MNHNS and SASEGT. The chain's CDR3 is CASSETQGPQHF. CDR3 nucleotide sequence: TGTGCCAGCAGTGAGACCCAAGGGCCCCAGCATTTT.

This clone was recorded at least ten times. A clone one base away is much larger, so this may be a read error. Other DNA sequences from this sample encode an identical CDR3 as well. The CDR3 DNA sequence: TGCGCCAGCAGCCGTGGGACAGGGGAGGCTGGGGCCAACGTCCTGACTTTT. Translation: CASSRGTGEAGANVLTF. The V call is TRBV4-1, the J call TRBJ2-6; TRBD1 agrees at 10 bases. This CDR3 is built from 17 residues. Germline CDR1 MGHRA, CDR2 YSYEKL.